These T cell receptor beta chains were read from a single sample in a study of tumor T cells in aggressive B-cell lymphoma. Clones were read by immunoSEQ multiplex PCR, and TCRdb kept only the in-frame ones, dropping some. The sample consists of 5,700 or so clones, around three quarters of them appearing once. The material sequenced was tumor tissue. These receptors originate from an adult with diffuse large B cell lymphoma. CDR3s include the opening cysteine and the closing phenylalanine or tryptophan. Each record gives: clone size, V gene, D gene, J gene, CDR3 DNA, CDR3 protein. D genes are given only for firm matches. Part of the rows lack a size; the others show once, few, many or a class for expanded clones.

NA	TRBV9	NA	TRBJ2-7	TGTGCCAGCAGCGTAGAGGGGGTTGGCTACGAGCAGTACTTC	CASSVEGVGYEQYF
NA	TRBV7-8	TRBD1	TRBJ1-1	TGTGCCAGCAGCTACCTATCACAGGGGCGGGCTGAAGCTTTCTTT	CASSYLSQGRAEAFF
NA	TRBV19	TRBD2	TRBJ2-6	TGTGCCAGTAGTGCCGGGGGGGGGACGGCTGGGGCCAACGTCCTGACTTTC	CASSAGGGTAGANVLTF
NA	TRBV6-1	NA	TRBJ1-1	TGTGCCAGCAGTGAACTTGAAGGTTATCGTAGCGCTTTCTTT	CASSELEGYRSAFF
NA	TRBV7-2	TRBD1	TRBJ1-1	TGTGCCAGCAGCTTAGTCTGGACAGGCACTGAAGCTTTCTTT	CASSLVWTGTEAFF
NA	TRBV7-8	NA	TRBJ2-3	TGTGCCAGCAGCTTAGAACAGGGATGGGACAATCAGCCCCAGTATTTT	CASSLEQGWDNQPQYF
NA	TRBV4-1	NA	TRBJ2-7	TGCGCCAGCAGCCAAGATCTGAGGGAGCAGTACTTC	CASSQDLREQYF
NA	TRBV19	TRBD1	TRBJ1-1	TGTGCCAGTAGTGACAGGGGGGGAAACACTGAAGCTTTCTTT	CASSDRGGNTEAFF
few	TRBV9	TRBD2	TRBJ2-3	TGTGCCAGCGCTGAGGCCCCGGGACTAGTCACAGATACGCAGTATTTT	CASAEAPGLVTDTQYF
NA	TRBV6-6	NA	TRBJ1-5	TGTGCCAGCAGCCCCCAGGGGTTCAATCAGCCCCAGCATTTT	CASSPQGFNQPQHF
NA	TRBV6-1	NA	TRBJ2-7	TGTGCCAGCAGTGAAAGCACAACAGGGATCTCCTACGAGCAGTACTTC	CASSESTTGISYEQYF
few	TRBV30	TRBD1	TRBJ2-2	TGTGCCTGGATACCGGGACAGAGACCCCCGAACACCGGGGAGCTGTTTTTT	CAWIPGQRPPNTGELFF
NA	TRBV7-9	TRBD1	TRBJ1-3	TGTGCCAGCAGTCATGGACAGGGATTTGGAAACACCATATATTTT	CASSHGQGFGNTIYF
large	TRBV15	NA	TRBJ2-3	TGTGCCACCAGCAAGGACAGATACACAGATACGCAGTATTTT	CATSKDRYTDTQYF
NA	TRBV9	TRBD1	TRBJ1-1	TGTGCCAGCAGCGGAAGACAGGGACACACTGAAGCTTTCTTT	CASSGRQGHTEAFF
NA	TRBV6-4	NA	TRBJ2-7	TGTGCCAGAGACAGGACCCTCTACGAGCAGTACTTC	CARDRTLYEQYF
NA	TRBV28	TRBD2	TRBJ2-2	TGTGTCAGCAGTTTGTTAGCGGGGCCCGGGGAGCTGTTTTTT	CVSSLLAGPGELFF
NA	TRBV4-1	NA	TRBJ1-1	TGCGCCAGCAGCCATTCCGGGGGCACTGAAGCTTTCTTT	CASSHSGGTEAFF
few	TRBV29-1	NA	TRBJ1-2	TGCAGCGTTGAAGATCGCGGGTATGGCTACACCTTC	CSVEDRGYGYTF
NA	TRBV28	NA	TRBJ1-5	TGTGCCAGCAATCCCCAAGGACTGAGCAATCAGCCCCAGCATTTT	CASNPQGLSNQPQHF
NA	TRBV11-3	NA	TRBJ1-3	TGTGCCAGCAGCTTGGCGGTTGGAAACACCATATATTTT	CASSLAVGNTIYF
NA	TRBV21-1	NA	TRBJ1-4	TGTGCCAGAGACCAGGGACTTAGTGAAAAACTGTTTTTT	CARDQGLSEKLFF
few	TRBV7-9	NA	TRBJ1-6	TGTGCCAGCAGCTTAGGCTCCGGAGCTAGCTCCTATAATTCACCCCTCCACTTT	CASSLGSGASSYNSPLHF
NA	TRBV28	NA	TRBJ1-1	TGTGCCAGCTACCCAGGGGCGGGTACTGAAGCTTTCTTT	CASYPGAGTEAFF
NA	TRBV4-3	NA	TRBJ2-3	TGCGCCAGCAGCCAAGATCTTGGAGGATTTACAGATACGCAGTATTTT	CASSQDLGGFTDTQYF
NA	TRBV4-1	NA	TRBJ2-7	TGCGCCAGCAGCCAAGATGCGGCAGGGGACTATTACGAGCAGTACTTC	CASSQDAAGDYYEQYF
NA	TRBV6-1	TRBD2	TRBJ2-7	TGTGCCAGCAGTGGCTCTCGCCGGGGGGGCGGGAGATTCGAGCAGTACTTC	CASSGSRRGGGRFEQYF
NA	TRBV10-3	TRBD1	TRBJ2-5	TGTGCCATCAGTGTGGGACAGCTGTACCAAGAGACCCAGTACTTC	CAISVGQLYQETQYF
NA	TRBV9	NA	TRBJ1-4	TGTACCAGCAGCCCGCGGAGGGTTGCCGAAAAACTGTTTTTT	CTSSPRRVAEKLFF
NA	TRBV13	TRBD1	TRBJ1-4	TGTGCCAGCAGCGGGGGACAGGGGGAAGATGAAAAACTGTTTTTT	CASSGGQGEDEKLFF
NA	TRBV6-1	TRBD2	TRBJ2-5	TGTGCCAGCAGTGCGGCGGGAGTAGAGACCCAGTACTTC	CASSAAGVETQYF
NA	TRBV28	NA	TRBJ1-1	TGTGCCGGTAGTTCAGGGGACATGAACACTGAAGCTTTCTTT	CAGSSGDMNTEAFF
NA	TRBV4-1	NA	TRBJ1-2	TGCGCCAGCAGCCAAGAGAAAGAAAGCAGGCCCGACTTC	CASSQEKESRPDF
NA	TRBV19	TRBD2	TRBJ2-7	TGTGCCAGTAGTATAGGCGGCGGGGGAACCTACGAGCAGTACTTC	CASSIGGGGTYEQYF
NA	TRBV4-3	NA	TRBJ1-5	TGCGCCAGCAGCCAAGATAGGTTGGTGGGATGGGGGGTCGGCAATCAGCCCCAGCATTTT	CASSQDRLVGWGVGNQPQHF
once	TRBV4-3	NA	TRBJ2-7	TGCGCCAGCAGCCAAGGGGGGGAAGCCTACGAGCAGTACTTC	CASSQGGEAYEQYF
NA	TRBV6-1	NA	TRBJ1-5	TGTGCCAGCAGTGGAGGGTTCGGCAATCAGCCCCAGCATTTT	CASSGGFGNQPQHF
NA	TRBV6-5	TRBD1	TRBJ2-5	TGTGCCAGCAAACGGACAGGGCCTGAGACCCAGTACTTC	CASKRTGPETQYF
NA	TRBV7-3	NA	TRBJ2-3	TGTGCCAGCGGGGGCGGGAGTGGCACAGATACGCAGTATTTT	CASGGGSGTDTQYF
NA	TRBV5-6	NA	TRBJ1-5	TGTGCCAGCAGCTTGGTACAGAAGAGCAATCAGCCCCAGCATTTT	CASSLVQKSNQPQHF